The 19 T cell receptor beta chains given below trace back to one sample, sequenced in a study of T-cell reconstitution after alpha-beta-depleted transplantation in children (dated by TCRdb to about 2016). The treatment or condition label corresponds to: allogeneic hematopoietic cell transplantation with graft depleted of TCRalphabeta T cells and CD19 B cells. Receptor libraries were prepared by PCR. Instrument used: Illumina HiSeq 2500. To normalize quantification of the TCRbeta repertoire, the TCR libraries were built with molecular barcoding that relied on unique molecular identifiers. TCRdb reran the public reads through fastp at Q25 and MiXCR, keeping productive beta chains. Records with the same CDR3 protein are collapsed into one entry carrying the most frequent genes and DNA. Recorded for this sample are 85,000 to 120,000 distinct CDR3 sequences; 6% to 9% of them occurred a single time. The top ten clones comprise around 17% of the sample.

Sequences were derived from PBMCs, sampled before TCRalphabeta/CD19-depleted stem cell transplant. The origin of the receptors is a boy between 2 and 10 years old with acute lymphoblastic leukemia, due to receive a stem cell transplant.

This clonotype was picked up one time. V gene TRBV6-1 combines with J gene TRBJ2-7; a weak D match, TRBD2 (6 bases). CDR1 MNHNS and CDR2 SASEGT come from the germline V gene. V was pared by 6 bases and J by 5 bases, with 17 bases between. There are 14 residues in the CDR3. This CDR3 reads CASSPGLNHDEQYF. The CDR3 nucleotides are TGTGCCAGCAGCCCGGGACTCAACCACGACGAGCAGTACTTC.

This clonotype occurred once. The CDR3 coding sequence is TGTGCCAGCAGCGGCCGGGACAGGGTTTACAATGAGCAGTTCTTC. Protein: CASSGRDRVYNEQFF. The rearrangement uses TRBV5-6 and TRBJ2-1; TRBD1 agrees at 9 bases. V shed 4 bases and J 4 bases; nucleotides not matched to a gene: 6. This CDR3 is built from 15 residues. Germline V gene data show CDR1 as SGHDT and CDR2 as YYEEEE.

This clonotype was seen ten or more times. This CDR3 reads CSVVAGQGIPGNTIYF. The CDR3 nucleotides are TGCAGCGTAGTGGCGGGACAGGGGATCCCTGGAAACACCATATATTTT. The chain joins TRBV29-1 to TRBJ1-3; 10 nucleotides match TRBD1. Unmatched junction bases numbered 10, after V lost 6 bases and J lost 2 bases. The length of the CDR3 is 16 residues. Germline loops: CDR1 SQVTM, CDR2 ANQGSEA. The variable domain in full, with the rest retrieved from reference TRBV29-1 and TRBJ1-3, is SAVISQKPSRDICQRGTSLTIQCQVDSQVTMMFWYRQQPGQSLTLIATANQGSEATYESGFVIDKFPISRPNLTFSTLTVSNMSPEDSSIYLCSVVAGQGIPGNTIYFGEGSWLTVV.

In its sample, this clonotype was seen many times. The chain employs TRBV11-2 and TRBJ1-3; the D is unclear. The germline CDR1 and CDR2 sequences are SGHAT and FQNNGV. V gave up 2 bases and J gave up 4 bases, with 6 bases separating them. The CDR3 is made up of 13 amino acids. The CDR3 is CASSLQTGNTIYF. The CDR3, as DNA: TGTGCCAGCAGCTTACAGACCGGAAACACCATATATTTT.

CDR3 in DNA: TGTGCCAGCAGTTTTCAGGCTGGACAGGGGCATTCACCCCTCCACTTT. Encoded protein: CASSFQAGQGHSPLHF. This rearrangement joins TRBV13 to TRBJ1-6; 9 nucleotides match TRBD1. Germline values: CDR1 PRHDT, CDR2 FYEKMQ (reference sequence). Trimming at V came to 6 bases and at J to 8 bases, leaving 11 bases not matched to a gene. There are 16 residues in the CDR3.

This clonotype was observed a handful of times. The chain has TRBV7-2 and TRBJ2-7; a weak D match, TRBD1 (6 bases). CDR1 and CDR2 (germline): SGHTA, FQGNSA. The CDR3 loop spans 14 amino acids. Trimming took 3 bases from V and 2 from J, leaving 11 bases between them. The CDR3 is CASSFVDRTYEQYF. The CDR3 coding sequence is TGTGCCAGCAGCTTCGTAGACAGGACCTACGAGCAGTACTTC.

The table lists this clonotype with many counts. V gene TRBV5-1 combines with J gene TRBJ1-1; no firm D call. The CDR3 totals 11 residues. Germline-derived CDR1 and CDR2 are SGHRS and YFSETQ. V was trimmed by 2 bases and J by 4 bases, leaving 3 bases between them. In DNA, the CDR3 is TGCGCCAGCAGCTTATCCACTGAAGCTTTCTTT. It yields the protein CASSLSTEAFF.

In this sample, this clonotype turned up many times. The V gene is TRBV27, the J gene TRBJ2-7; maybe TRBD1 (5 bases). Germline assignment: CDR1 MNHEY and CDR2 SMNVEV (reference sequence). The CDR3 length is 12 residues. V was clipped by 8 bases and J by 7 bases, with 15 bases between them. The CDR3 sequence is CASGRNRQEQYF. The CDR3 nucleotides read TGTGCCAGCGGACGGAACCGACAGGAGCAGTACTTC.

In its sample, this clonotype was seen a few times. The J gene is TRBJ2-7, the V gene TRBV20-1, with 10 nucleotides matching TRBD1. The CDR3 length is 15 residues. V trimming: 3 bases; J trimming: 3 bases; junction bases outside the gene matches: 8. Germline V gene lookup returns CDR1 DFQATT and CDR2 SNEGSKA (reference sequence). CDR3: CSARGQGRGYYEQYF. The DNA for the CDR3 is TGCAGTGCTAGGGGACAGGGGCGGGGGTACTACGAGCAGTACTTC.

This clonotype appeared a few times. The genes are TRBV6-4 and TRBJ2-5; 8 positions match TRBD2. V shed 2 bases, J shed 1 base, and the junction held 3 bases outside the gene matches. This CDR3 comprises 15 residues. CDR1 and CDR2 from the germline V gene are MRHNA and SNTAGT. The CDR3 DNA sequence: TGTGCCAGCAGTGACCGGGCGGGGGGCCAAGAGACCCAGTACTTC. Protein: CASSDRAGGQETQYF.

This clonotype was counted at least ten times. J is TRBJ2-2 and V is TRBV6-2 or TRBV6-3; D ambiguous. This CDR3 is built from 13 residues. Germline V lookup: CDR1 MNHEY, CDR2 SVGEGT. The V and J ends lost 5 bases and 3 bases respectively, with 7 bases between them. The DNA of the CDR3 is TGTGCCAGCAGTCACACTGACACCGGGGAGCTGTTTTTT. Protein product: CASSHTDTGELFF.

To note about this clonotype: It may be a read error: a sequence one base away is much more abundant. Because it lacks the conserved phenylalanine or tryptophan at the end, this CDR3 is likely a read error. The chain uses TRBV20-1 and TRBJ1-6, with D tentatively TRBD1 (5 bases). Trimming took off 0 bases at V and 10 bases at J, with 13 bases between the two ends. This CDR3 has 14 amino acids. CDR1 DFQATT and CDR2 SNEGSKA come from the germline V gene (reference sequence). CDR3 sequence: CSARDEGDGSPLHY. DNA for the CDR3: TGCAGTGCTAGAGATGAAGGGGACGGATCACCCCTCCACTAT.

This clonotype was observed many times. This sequence joins TRBV7-9 and TRBJ2-5, with TRBD2 identical over 8 bases. The CDR3 is 16 amino acids. Germline V gene data show CDR1 as SEHNR and CDR2 as FQNEAQ (reference sequence). The V and J ends lost 3 bases and 0 bases, in that order; junction bases with no gene match: 6. The CDR3 DNA follows: TGTGCCAGCAGCTTCGCCCCTAGCGGGTACCAAGAGACCCAGTACTTC. It yields the protein CASSFAPSGYQETQYF.

This clonotype was seen more than once but under ten times. This rearrangement joins TRBV7-9 to TRBJ1-4; 7 bases line up with TRBD1. Germline CDR1 SEHNR, CDR2 FQNEAQ (reference sequence). Losses at the gene ends were 8 bases for V and 7 bases for J; bases not matched to a gene: 10. This CDR3 is built from 14 residues. For the CDR3, the DNA is TGTGCCAGCTTGGACGACAGGGAGGGTGAAAAACTGTTTTTT. Residues: CASLDDREGEKLFF.

This clonotype was counted at least ten times. CDR3 in amino acids: CASSVAGNYEQYF. The DNA for the CDR3 is TGTGCCAGCAGCGTCGCAGGGAACTACGAGCAGTACTTC. The V and J genes are TRBV9 and TRBJ2-7; D is possibly TRBD1 (5 bases). The length of the CDR3 is 13 residues. Trimming took off 2 bases at V and 3 bases at J, with 9 bases between the two ends. Germline loops: CDR1 SGDLS, CDR2 YYNGEE.

This clonotype has ten or more counts. The rearrangement uses TRBV7-9 and TRBJ2-1; D is perhaps TRBD1 (6 bases). Trimming removed 3 bases at V and 9 bases at J, with 15 bases between. The CDR3 spans 14 residues. Germline CDR1 reads SEHNR; CDR2 reads FQNEAQ (reference sequence). The CDR3 reads CASSFFRGKGEQFF. The CDR3 DNA follows: TGTGCCAGCAGCTTTTTTAGGGGGAAGGGTGAGCAGTTCTTC.

The chain employs TRBV7-2 and TRBJ1-5; tentative D call: TRBD1 (5 bases). This CDR3 comprises 14 residues. Trimming removed 5 bases at V and 0 bases at J, with 8 bases between. Per the germline V gene, CDR1 is SGHTA and CDR2 is FQGNSA. DNA for the CDR3: TGTGCCAGCAGCGGGGGTTATAGCAATCAGCCCCAGCATTTT. It is translated as CASSGGYSNQPQHF.

The CDR3 DNA sequence: TGTGCCAGCTGCTTGTCGACCGGTTGCGAGCAGTACTTC. Amino acids: CASCLSTGCEQYF. V and J are TRBV12-3 or TRBV12-4 and TRBJ2-7; D remains ambiguous. This CDR3 contains 13 residues. Trimming cost V 8 bases and J 6 bases, with 17 bases left between them.

This clonotype occurred many times. This rearrangement joins TRBV6-1 to TRBJ2-3; the D gene is possibly TRBD1 (5 bases). The germline V gene encodes CDR1 MNHNS and CDR2 SASEGT. Between the trimmed V and J ends, which lost 5 bases and 0 bases, there was a span of 9 bases. The CDR3 extends over 14 amino acids. CDR3 loop: CASSMTASTDTQYF. The CDR3 nucleotides read TGTGCCAGCAGTATGACAGCTAGCACAGATACGCAGTATTTT.